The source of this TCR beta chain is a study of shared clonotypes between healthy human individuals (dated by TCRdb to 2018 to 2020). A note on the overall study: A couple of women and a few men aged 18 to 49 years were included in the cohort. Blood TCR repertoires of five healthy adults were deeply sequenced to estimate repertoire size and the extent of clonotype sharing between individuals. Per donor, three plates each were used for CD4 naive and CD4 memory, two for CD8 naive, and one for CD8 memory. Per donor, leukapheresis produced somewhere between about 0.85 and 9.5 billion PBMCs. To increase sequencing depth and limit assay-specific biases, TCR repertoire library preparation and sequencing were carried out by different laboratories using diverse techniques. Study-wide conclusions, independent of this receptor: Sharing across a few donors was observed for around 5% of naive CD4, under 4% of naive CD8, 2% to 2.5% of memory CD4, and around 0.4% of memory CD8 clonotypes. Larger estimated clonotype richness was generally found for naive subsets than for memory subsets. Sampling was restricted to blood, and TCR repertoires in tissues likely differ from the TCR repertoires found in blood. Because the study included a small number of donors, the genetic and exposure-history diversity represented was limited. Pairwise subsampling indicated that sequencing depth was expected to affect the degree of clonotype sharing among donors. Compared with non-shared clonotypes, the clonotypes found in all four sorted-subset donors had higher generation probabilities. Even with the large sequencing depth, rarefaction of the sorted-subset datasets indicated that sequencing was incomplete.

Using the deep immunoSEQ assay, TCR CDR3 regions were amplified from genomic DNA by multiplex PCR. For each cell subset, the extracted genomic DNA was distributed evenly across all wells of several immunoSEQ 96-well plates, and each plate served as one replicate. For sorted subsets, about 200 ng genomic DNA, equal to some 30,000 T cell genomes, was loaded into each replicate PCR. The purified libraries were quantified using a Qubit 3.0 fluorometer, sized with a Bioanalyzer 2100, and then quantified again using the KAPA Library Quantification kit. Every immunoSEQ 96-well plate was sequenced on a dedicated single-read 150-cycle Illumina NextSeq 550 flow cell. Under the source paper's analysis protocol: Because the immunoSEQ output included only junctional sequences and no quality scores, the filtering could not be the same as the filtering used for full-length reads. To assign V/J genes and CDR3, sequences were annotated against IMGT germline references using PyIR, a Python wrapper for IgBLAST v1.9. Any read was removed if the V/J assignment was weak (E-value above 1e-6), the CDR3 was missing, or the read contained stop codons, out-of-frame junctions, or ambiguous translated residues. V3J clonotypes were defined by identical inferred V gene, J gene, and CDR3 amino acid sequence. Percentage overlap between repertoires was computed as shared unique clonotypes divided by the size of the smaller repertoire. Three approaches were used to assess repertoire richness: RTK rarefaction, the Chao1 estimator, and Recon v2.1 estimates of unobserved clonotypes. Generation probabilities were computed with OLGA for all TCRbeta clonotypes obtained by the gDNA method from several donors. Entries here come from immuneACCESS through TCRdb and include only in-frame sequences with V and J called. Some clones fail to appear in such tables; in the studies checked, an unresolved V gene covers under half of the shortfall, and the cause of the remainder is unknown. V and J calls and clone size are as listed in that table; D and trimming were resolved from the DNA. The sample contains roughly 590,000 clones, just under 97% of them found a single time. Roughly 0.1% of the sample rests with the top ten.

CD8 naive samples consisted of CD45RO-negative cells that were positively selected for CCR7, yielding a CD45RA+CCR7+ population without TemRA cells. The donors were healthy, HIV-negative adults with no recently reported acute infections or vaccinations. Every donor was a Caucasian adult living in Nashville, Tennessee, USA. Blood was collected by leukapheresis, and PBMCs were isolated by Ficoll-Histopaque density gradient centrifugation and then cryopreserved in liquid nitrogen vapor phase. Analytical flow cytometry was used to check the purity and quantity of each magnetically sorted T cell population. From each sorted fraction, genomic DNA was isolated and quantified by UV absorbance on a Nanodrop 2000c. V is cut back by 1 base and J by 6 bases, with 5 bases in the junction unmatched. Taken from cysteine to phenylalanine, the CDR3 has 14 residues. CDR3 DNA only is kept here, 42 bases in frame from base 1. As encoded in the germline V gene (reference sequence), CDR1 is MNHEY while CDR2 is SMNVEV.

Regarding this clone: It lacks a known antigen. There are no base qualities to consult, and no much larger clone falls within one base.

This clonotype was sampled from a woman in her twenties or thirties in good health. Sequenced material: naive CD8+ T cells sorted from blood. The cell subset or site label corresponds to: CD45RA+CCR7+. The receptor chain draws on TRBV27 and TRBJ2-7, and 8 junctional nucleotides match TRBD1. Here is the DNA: TGTGCCAGCAGTTTATTTCTACAGGGGGGCGAGCAGTACTTC. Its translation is CASSLFLQGGEQYF.